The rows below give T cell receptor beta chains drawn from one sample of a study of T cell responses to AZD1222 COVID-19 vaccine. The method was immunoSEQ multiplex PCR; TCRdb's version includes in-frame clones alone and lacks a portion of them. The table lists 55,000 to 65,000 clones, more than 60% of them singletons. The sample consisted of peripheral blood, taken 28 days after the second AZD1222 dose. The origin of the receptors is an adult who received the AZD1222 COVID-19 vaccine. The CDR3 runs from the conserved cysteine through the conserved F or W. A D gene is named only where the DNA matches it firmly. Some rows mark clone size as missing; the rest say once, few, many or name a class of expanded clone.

CDR3 protein: CASSLTGQGTPYF
CDR3 DNA: TGTGCCAGCTCGCTCACCGGACAGGGGACCCCTTACTTC
D gene: TRBD1
J gene: TRBJ2-7
CDR3 length: 13
V gene: TRBV18
clone size: -

CDR3 protein: CAISVGPVGYGYTF
CDR3 DNA: TGTGCCATCAGTGTTGGCCCGGTGGGCTATGGCTACACCTTC
D gene: -
J gene: TRBJ1-2
CDR3 length: 14
V gene: TRBV10-3
clone size: -

CDR3 protein: CASSLGQTYGYTF
CDR3 DNA: TGTGCCAGCAGTTTAGGACAAACCTATGGCTACACCTTC
D gene: -
J gene: TRBJ1-2
CDR3 length: 13
V gene: TRBV28
clone size: -

CDR3 protein: CASMSGAGIQPQHF
CDR3 DNA: TGTGCCAGCATGTCAGGCGCAGGAATCCAGCCCCAGCATTTT
D gene: -
J gene: TRBJ1-5
CDR3 length: 14
V gene: TRBV28
clone size: -

CDR3 protein: CASSIVAVNTEAFF
CDR3 DNA: TGTGCCAGTAGTATAGTTGCAGTGAACACTGAAGCTTTCTTT
D gene: -
J gene: TRBJ1-1
CDR3 length: 14
V gene: TRBV19
clone size: -

CDR3 protein: CASSQVSWMGNTIYF
CDR3 DNA: TGTGCCAGCAGCCAAGTGTCCTGGATGGGAAACACCATATATTTT
D gene: -
J gene: TRBJ1-3
CDR3 length: 15
V gene: TRBV14
clone size: few

CDR3 protein: CASSDKRDRPAQHF
CDR3 DNA: TGTGCCAGCAGTGATAAACGTGACAGGCCGGCCCAGCATTTT
D gene: -
J gene: TRBJ1-5
CDR3 length: 14
V gene: TRBV6-1
clone size: few

CDR3 protein: CASSEFGRGQRGSPLHF
CDR3 DNA: TGTGCCAGCAGTGAATTTGGTCGGGGACAACGTGGGTCACCCCTCCACTTT
D gene: -
J gene: TRBJ1-6
CDR3 length: 17
V gene: TRBV6-1
clone size: -

CDR3 protein: CASSRGRTGLTGELFF
CDR3 DNA: TGTGCCAGCAGCCGAGGAAGGACAGGCCTCACCGGGGAGCTGTTTTTT
D gene: TRBD1
J gene: TRBJ2-2
CDR3 length: 16
V gene: TRBV7-8
clone size: medium-sized

CDR3 protein: CASSYSKGEGSSEQYF
CDR3 DNA: TGTGCCAGCAGTTACTCGAAGGGGGAGGGTAGTAGCGAGCAGTACTTC
D gene: -
J gene: TRBJ2-7
CDR3 length: 16
V gene: TRBV6-5
clone size: -